The present T cell receptor (beta chain) was sequenced within a study of Tregs in tolerant kidney transplant recipients. Study context: The nonmyeloablative bone marrow transplants came from related graft donors, with transient mixed chimerism. Findings and caveats of the study: Activated donor B cell expansion appeared to reveal the most relevant donor-specific TCRbeta repertoire. Antigen-driven expansion was suggested because donor-specific Tregs expanded more than all Tregs in tolerant patients.

As concerns this clone: Antigen: not known.

CD4+CD25+CD127- Tregs, CD4+CD25- non-Tregs, CD4 and CD8 cells were sorted. The CDR3 is 14 amino acids. Germline CDR1 reads SQVTM; CDR2 reads ANQGSEA. V lost 5 bases, J lost 2 bases, and 7 bases stayed unmatched. Some clones are missing from TCRdb's copy, which holds only in-frame ones; the method was immunoSEQ multiplex PCR. Of about 110,000 clones detected, 90% appear once; the ten largest clones hold 0.3% to 0.4%. The TCR comes from a human donor who received a combined kidney and bone marrow transplant. Sample: CD4+ T cells from blood, taken before the transplant. The rearrangement uses TRBV29-1 and TRBJ2-7; 9 bases are shared with TRBD1. The DNA for the CDR3 is TGCAGCGTTCGGACAGGGGCAAGAGCCTACGAGCAGTACTTC. This sequence encodes CSVRTGARAYEQYF.